Detailed here is one T cell receptor (beta chain). What it binds is unknown. This sample was taken from a study of T cell clones after liver transplantation. Study-wide points: Conclusions were preliminary, with small, heterogeneous patient groups.

The germline V gene encodes CDR1 SGHTA and CDR2 FQGTGA. The CDR3 sequence is 17 residues long. Between the trimmed V and J ends, which lost 4 bases and 0 bases, there was a span of 13 bases. Sequencing was performed with immunoSEQ multiplex PCR; in TCRdb, only in-frame clones are kept and a portion is missing. The sample lists 68,000 or so clones; roughly 92% were seen once. Sequencing used CD4+ T cells from blood, obtained 25 months after liver transplant. The chain uses TRBV7-3 and TRBJ2-6; D is ambiguous. The TCR originated in a human patient who received a liver transplant. Part of the T cells may come from the graft donor. In DNA form, the CDR3 reads TGTGCCAGCAGCTCAACTCCCGTAATCTCTGGGGCCAACGTCCTGACTTTC. Translating it yields CASSSTPVISGANVLTF.